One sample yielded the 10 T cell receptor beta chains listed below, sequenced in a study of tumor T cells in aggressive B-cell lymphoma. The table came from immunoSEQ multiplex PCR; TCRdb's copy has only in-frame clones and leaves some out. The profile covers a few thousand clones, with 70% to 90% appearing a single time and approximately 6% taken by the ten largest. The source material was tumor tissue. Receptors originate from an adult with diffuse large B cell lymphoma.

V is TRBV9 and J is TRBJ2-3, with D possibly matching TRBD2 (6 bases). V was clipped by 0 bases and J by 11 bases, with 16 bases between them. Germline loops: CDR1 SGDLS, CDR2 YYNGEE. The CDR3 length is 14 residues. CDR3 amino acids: CASSVDYSGGKQYF. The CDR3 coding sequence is TGTGCCAGCAGCGTAGACTATAGCGGCGGAAAGCAGTATTTT.

The DNA of the CDR3 is TGTGCCAGTAGTAGGACAGCAAACACTGAAGCTTTCTTT. This sequence encodes CASSRTANTEAFF. The chain joins TRBV19 to TRBJ1-1; TRBD1 might be the D (6 bases). This CDR3 contains 13 residues. Trimming cost V 4 bases and J 2 bases, with 8 bases left between them. Germline V gives CDR1 LNHDA, CDR2 SQIVND (reference sequence).

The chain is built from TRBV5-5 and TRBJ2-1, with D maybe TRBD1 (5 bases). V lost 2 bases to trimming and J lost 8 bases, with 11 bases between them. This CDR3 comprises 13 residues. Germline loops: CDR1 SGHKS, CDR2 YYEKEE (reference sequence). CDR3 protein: CASSLPRADEQFF. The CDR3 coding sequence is TGTGCCAGCAGCTTACCCAGGGCAGATGAGCAGTTCTTC.

CDR3 sequence reads: CAISERGLLGNEQFF. The CDR3 nucleotides are TGTGCCATCAGTGAGAGAGGACTGCTGGGAAATGAGCAGTTCTTC. The chain links TRBV10-3 to TRBJ2-1, with a weak D call TRBD2 (5 bases). V shed 2 bases and J shed 7 bases, with 15 bases lying between them. In germline, CDR1 is ENHRY, CDR2 SYGVKD. The CDR3 runs 15 residues.

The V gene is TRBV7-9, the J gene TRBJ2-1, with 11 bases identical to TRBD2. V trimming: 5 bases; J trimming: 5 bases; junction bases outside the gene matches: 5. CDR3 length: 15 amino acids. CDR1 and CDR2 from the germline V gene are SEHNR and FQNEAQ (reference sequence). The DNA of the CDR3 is TGTGCCAGCAGCCCGACTAGCGGGGTTGACAATGAGCAGTTCTTC. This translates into CASSPTSGVDNEQFF.

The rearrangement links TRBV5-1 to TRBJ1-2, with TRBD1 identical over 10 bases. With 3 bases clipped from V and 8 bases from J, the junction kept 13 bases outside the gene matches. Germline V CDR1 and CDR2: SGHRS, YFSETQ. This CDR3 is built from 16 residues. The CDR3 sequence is CASSSFIRTGGAGYTF. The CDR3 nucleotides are TGCGCCAGCAGCTCCTTTATCAGGACAGGGGGAGCCGGCTACACCTTC.

The CDR3 region is CASSHTSGWGDTQYF. CDR3 DNA: TGCGCCAGCAGCCACACTAGCGGTTGGGGAGATACGCAGTATTTT. J is TRBJ2-3 and V is TRBV4-1; 8 bases are shared with TRBD2. After removal of 3 bases from V and 5 bases from J, the junction contained 7 bases not matched to a gene. This CDR3 has 15 residues. Per the germline V gene, CDR1 is MGHRA and CDR2 is YSYEKL.

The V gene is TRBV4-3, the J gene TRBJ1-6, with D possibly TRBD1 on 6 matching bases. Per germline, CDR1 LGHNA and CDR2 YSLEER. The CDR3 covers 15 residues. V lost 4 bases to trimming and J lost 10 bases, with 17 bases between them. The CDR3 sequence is CASSPAARGRSPLHF. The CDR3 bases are TGCGCCAGCAGCCCCGCCGCCAGGGGCCGATCACCCCTCCACTTT.

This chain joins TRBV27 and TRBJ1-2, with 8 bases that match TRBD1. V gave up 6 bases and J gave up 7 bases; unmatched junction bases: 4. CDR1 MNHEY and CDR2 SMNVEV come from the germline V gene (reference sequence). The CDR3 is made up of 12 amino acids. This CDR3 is CASRGQGGGYTF. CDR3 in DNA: TGTGCCAGCAGAGGACAGGGAGGTGGCTACACCTTC.

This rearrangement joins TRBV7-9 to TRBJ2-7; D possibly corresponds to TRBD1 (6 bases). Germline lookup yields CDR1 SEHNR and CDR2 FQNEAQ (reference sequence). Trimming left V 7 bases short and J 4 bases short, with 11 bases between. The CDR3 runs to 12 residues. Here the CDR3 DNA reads TGTGCCAGCACAGGGGTGGGATACGAGCAGTACTTC. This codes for CASTGVGYEQYF.